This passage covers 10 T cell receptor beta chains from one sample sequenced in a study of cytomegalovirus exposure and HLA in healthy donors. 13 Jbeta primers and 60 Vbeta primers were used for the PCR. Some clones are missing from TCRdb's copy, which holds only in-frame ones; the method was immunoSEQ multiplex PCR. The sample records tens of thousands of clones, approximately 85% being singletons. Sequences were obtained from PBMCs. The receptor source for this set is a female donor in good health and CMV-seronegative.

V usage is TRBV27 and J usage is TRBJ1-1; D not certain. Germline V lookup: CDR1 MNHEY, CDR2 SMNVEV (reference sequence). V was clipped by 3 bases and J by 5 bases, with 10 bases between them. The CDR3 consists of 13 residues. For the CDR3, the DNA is TGTGCCAGCAGTTTCGGCGGCCAGACTGAAGCTTTCTTT. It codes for CASSFGGQTEAFF.

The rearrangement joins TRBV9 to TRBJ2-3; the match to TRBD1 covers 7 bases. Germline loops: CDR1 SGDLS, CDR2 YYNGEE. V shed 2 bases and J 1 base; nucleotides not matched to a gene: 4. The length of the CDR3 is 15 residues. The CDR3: CASSVDRVGTDTQYF. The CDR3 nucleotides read TGTGCCAGCAGCGTCGACAGGGTGGGCACAGATACGCAGTATTTT.

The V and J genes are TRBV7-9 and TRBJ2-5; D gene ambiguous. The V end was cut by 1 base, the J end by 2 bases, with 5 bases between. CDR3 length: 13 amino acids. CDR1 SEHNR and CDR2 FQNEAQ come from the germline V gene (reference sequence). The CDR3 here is CASSLGVQETQYF. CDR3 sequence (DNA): TGTGCCAGCAGCTTAGGAGTACAAGAGACCCAGTACTTC.

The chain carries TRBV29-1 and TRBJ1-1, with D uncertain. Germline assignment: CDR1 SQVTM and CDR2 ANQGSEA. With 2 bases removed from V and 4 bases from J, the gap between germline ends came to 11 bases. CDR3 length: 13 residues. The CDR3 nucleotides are TGCAGCGTTGAAAGTGAGGTAGGCACTGAAGCTTTCTTT. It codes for CSVESEVGTEAFF.

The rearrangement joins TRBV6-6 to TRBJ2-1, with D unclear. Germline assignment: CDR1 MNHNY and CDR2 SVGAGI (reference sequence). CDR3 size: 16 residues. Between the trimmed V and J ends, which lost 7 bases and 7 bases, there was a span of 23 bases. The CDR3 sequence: CASTHWASLPLNEQFF. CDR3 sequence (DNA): TGTGCCAGCACCCACTGGGCCAGCCTCCCCCTGAATGAGCAGTTCTTC.

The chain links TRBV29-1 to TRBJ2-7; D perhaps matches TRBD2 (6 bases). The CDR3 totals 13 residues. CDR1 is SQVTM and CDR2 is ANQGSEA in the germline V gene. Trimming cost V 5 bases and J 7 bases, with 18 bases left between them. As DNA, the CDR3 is TGCAGCGTTAGGACACTGGACTACGGGGAGCAGTACTTC. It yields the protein CSVRTLDYGEQYF.

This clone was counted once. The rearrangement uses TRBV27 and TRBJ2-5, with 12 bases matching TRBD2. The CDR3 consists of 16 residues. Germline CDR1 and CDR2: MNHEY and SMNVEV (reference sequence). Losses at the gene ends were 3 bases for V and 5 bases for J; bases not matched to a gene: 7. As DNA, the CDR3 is TGTGCCAGCAGTTTCTACCGACTAGCGGGAGTTGAGACCCAGTACTTC. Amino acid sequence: CASSFYRLAGVETQYF.

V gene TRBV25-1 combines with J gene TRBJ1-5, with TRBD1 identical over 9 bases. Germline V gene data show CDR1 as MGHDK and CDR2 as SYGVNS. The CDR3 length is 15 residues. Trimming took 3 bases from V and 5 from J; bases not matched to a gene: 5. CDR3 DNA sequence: TGTGCCAGCAGTGACGGGACAGGGCTTGATCAGCCCCAGCATTTT. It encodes CASSDGTGLDQPQHF.

This CDR3 is CASSLAQTGAEQYF. The DNA of the CDR3 is TGTGCCAGCAGCTTAGCCCAGACAGGGGCCGAGCAGTACTTC. The chain combines TRBV11-2 with TRBJ2-7; 8 positions match TRBD1. V lost 1 base and J lost 6; bases outside the gene matches: 5. The CDR3 runs 14 residues. Germline loops: CDR1 SGHAT, CDR2 FQNNGV.

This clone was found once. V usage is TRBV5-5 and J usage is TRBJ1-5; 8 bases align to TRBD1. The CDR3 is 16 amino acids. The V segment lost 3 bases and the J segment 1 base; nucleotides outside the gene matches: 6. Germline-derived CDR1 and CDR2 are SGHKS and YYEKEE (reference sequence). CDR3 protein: CASSSQGEPSNQPQHF. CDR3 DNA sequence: TGTGCCAGCAGCTCACAGGGGGAGCCGAGCAATCAGCCCCAGCATTTT.